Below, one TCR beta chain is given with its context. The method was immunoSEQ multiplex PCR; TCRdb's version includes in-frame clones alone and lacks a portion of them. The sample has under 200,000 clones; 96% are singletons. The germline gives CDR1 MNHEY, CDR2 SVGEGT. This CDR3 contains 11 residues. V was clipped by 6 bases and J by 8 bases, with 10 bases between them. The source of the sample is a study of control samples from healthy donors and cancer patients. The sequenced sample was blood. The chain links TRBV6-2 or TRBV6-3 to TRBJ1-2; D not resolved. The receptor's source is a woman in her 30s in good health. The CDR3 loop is CASSLLNGYTF. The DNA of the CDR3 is TGTGCCAGCAGCCTGCTAAACGGCTACACCTTC.